Given below is one T cell receptor (beta chain) in context. This clonotype was counted between two and nine times. It has no known antigen specificity. No qualities accompany the bases; no much larger clone lies one base away. Graves' hyperthyroidism was defined as stable when no progression to ophthalmopathy occurred over 18 months of follow-up. Hyperthyroidism patients were newly diagnosed, with disease duration under 2 months, and aged 18 to 65 years. Patients with uncontrolled infections, other autoimmune diseases, pregnancy or lactation were excluded. Diagnoses were based on clinical symptoms, serum thyroxine and TRAb, thyroid ultrasound and orbital computed tomography. Ficoll-Paque density gradient centrifugation was used to isolate PBMCs from approximately 10 ml of fresh peripheral blood. Trizol reagent was used to extract total RNA, and RNA quality was then checked on an Agilent 2100 Bioanalyzer.

The data originate from a study of T cells in Graves' hyperthyroidism and ophthalmopathy (dated by TCRdb to about 2019). The study in broad terms: Peripheral blood was sampled at the time of initial diagnosis, prior to any treatment. For training and testing, the 100 or so patients in the discovery cohort were randomly divided in a 7:3 ratio. After blood sampling, hyperthyroidism patients were treated with methimazole at a starting dose of 30 mg daily, and ophthalmopathy patients were treated with high-dose intravenous methylprednisolone. An independent validation cohort of around 20 hyperthyroidism patients and 17 patients who later progressed to ophthalmopathy tested prospective prediction of ophthalmopathy. A discovery cohort of about 95 patients, about 40 with Graves' ophthalmopathy and approximately 55 with stable Graves' hyperthyroidism, was used to find distinguishing TCR V-J signatures. TCR Vbeta CDR3 sequencing of 130 to 150 peripheral blood samples (approximately 44 ophthalmopathy, about 75 hyperthyroidism and about 17 progressor patients) is reported in the paper. Thyroid tissue and blood T-cell repertoires from roughly 6 Graves' hyperthyroidism patients were also compared in the study. Points the paper makes about the study in general: No statistical method was used to fix the sample size in advance, and group allocation was not hidden from the investigators. Most expanded thyroid clonotypes (frequency above 0.001) were also found in blood, which suggests that blood repertoires may mirror thyroid immune responses. A 13 V-J signature model separated ophthalmopathy from stable hyperthyroidism, with 87.88% sensitivity and roughly 81% specificity in cross-validation and 80%/75% in testing. In validation, progression to ophthalmopathy was predicted by the model with roughly 71% sensitivity and 72% to 80% specificity, a median of about 6.8 months before onset.

The TCR beta CDR3 regions were amplified from the RNA transcripts. The TCR CDR3 was subjected to a first round of RT-PCR using the HTBI primer set and the Qiagen OneStep RT-PCR kit. A second multiplex PCR round built the libraries, followed by size selection and purification. Paired-end sequencing of the libraries was performed with 100 bp reads on an Illumina HiSeq2000. As for the authors' bioinformatics: Raw data were processed with SOAPnuke, discarding reads with adapters, uncalled bases, mean Phred below 15, or no exact constant-primer or identifier match. High-quality paired reads were merged using COPE v1.2.5, and each unique nucleotide sequence was defined as a clonotype. MiTCR v1.1 was used to align the clonotypes against IMGT TRBV, TRBD and TRBJ reference segments. The analysis included only V-J combinations with a frequency above 0.0001, which together covered 99.2% of the repertoires. A TCS score was defined as the ratio of F50 (clonal expansion) to E x V (chaos), with BLOSUM62-based TCRdist applied between CDR3 peptides within each V-J. Welch's t-statistics and random forest reduced 450 to 600 V-J features to 13, which were used in a naive Bayes classifier (R e1071). The public reads were quality trimmed at Q25 with fastp and then assembled into clones with MiXCR by TCRdb, keeping productive beta chains. Each CDR3 protein gets just one entry, which takes the most common genes and DNA from the rows behind it. These V and J calls originate from TCRdb's pipeline instead of the authors' own analysis. For this sample the table gives about 690,000 distinct CDR3 sequences, of which 15% to 20% were detected only once. Of the sample, about 14% is held by the ten largest clones.

CDR1 and CDR2 are drawn from the germline V gene: MNHNS, SASEGT. The CDR3 runs 16 residues from the cysteine to the phenylalanine. This entry keeps only the CDR3 DNA: 48 bases, framed from base 1. Unmatched junction bases come to 13, with V trimmed by 7 bases and J by 5 bases. The chain links TRBV6-1 with TRBJ2-2; 7 central bases correspond to TRBD2. Sequenced input: blood. This receptor was obtained from a middle-aged man with Graves' hyperthyroidism. The CDR3 region: CASTPPRGIGTGELFF. Read as DNA, the sequence is TGTGCCAGCACCCCCCCGCGGGGGATAGGGACCGGGGAGCTGTTTTTT.